Shown below are 7 T cell receptor beta chains from a single sample sequenced in a study of human T cells and chemical hapten exposure (dated by TCRdb to about 2021). The time point label on this specimen signifies: patch test 1, 2 weeks after DPC sensitization. The treatment or condition label for this specimen denotes: therapeutic diphenylcyclopropenone sensitization with weekly scalp DPC. Libraries were built with RACE. Data came from a NextSeq 500. TCRdb redid the processing of the public reads, applying fastp at Q25 and MiXCR, and retained in-frame beta chains. For every CDR3 protein sequence, its rows merge into one entry that carries the most common genes and DNA. The sample contains some 180,000 distinct CDR3 sequences, 20% to 25% of them found a single time. In total, the top ten clones hold about 7% of the sample. The material was whole blood, obtained in connection with sensitization to the hapten diphenylcyclopropenone (DPC). Receptors originate from a woman in her 50s with alopecia areata. Some clones in this sample may be carry-over from other donors' samples.

This clonotype is deemed large. V is TRBV28 and J is TRBJ1-2; D not certain. From germline, CDR1 is MDHEN and CDR2 SYDVKM. V lost 3 bases and J lost 10, with 9 bases in between. The CDR3 loop spans 11 amino acids. As DNA, the CDR3 is TGTGCCAGCAGTTTCGCACAGCTCTACACCTTC. Translated, it gives CASSFAQLYTF.

The rearrangement joins TRBV12-3 or TRBV12-4 to TRBJ1-1; TRBD1 is a possible D gene (6 bases). The CDR3 runs to 14 residues. Trimming took off 6 bases at V and 4 bases at J, with 15 bases between the two ends. In DNA form, the CDR3 reads TGTGCCAGCAGGTTACAGGGTTTCGTCACTGAAGCTTTCTTT. Amino acid sequence: CASRLQGFVTEAFF.

The V and J genes are TRBV7-2 and TRBJ2-7; 13 nucleotides agree with TRBD2. This CDR3 has 14 amino acids. Unmatched junction bases numbered 5, after V lost 6 bases and J lost 6 bases. In germline, CDR1 is SGHTA, CDR2 FQGNSA. DNA for the CDR3: TGTGCCAGCAGACTAGCGGGAGGGCCTAGCGAGCAGTACTTC. Protein product: CASRLAGGPSEQYF.

This clonotype turned up a few times. This rearrangement joins TRBV7-2 to TRBJ1-6; 7 nucleotides line up with TRBD1. The CDR3 has 16 amino acids. CDR1 SGHTA and CDR2 FQGNSA come from the germline V gene. With 5 bases clipped from V and 6 bases from J, the junction kept 10 bases outside the gene matches. The CDR3 here is CASSPRTGLTNSPLHF. The CDR3 coding sequence is TGTGCCAGCAGCCCGAGGACAGGCTTAACTAATTCACCCCTCCACTTT.

V and J are TRBV7-6 and TRBJ2-6, with D maybe TRBD2 (6 bases). The CDR3 contains 16 residues. Germline CDR1 reads SGHVS; CDR2 reads FNYEAQ. The V and J ends lost 4 bases and 4 bases respectively, with 14 bases between them. CDR3 coding DNA: TGTGCCAGCAGCTGGGGAGGCGGGGCGGGGGCCAACGTCCTGACTTTC. Encoded protein: CASSWGGGAGANVLTF.

The rearrangement links TRBV7-9 to TRBJ2-5, with D tentatively TRBD2 (5 bases). Per the germline V gene, CDR1 is SEHNR and CDR2 is FQNEAQ (reference sequence). This CDR3 is built from 15 residues. The V and J ends lost 5 bases and 2 bases respectively, with 15 bases between them. DNA of the CDR3: TGTGCCAGCAGCCCAACTTCTCGGGGACAAGAGACCCAGTACTTC. Its translation: CASSPTSRGQETQYF.

This rearrangement joins TRBV5-1 to TRBJ2-5, with TRBD1 matching over 7 bases. The CDR3 covers 15 residues. Germline lookup yields CDR1 SGHRS and CDR2 YFSETQ. V shed 6 bases, J shed 5 bases, and the junction held 13 bases outside the gene matches. CDR3 sequence (DNA): TGCGCCAGCAAGGCATCGACAGGGTTAGGGGAGACCCAGTACTTC. Amino acids: CASKASTGLGETQYF.